Given below is one T cell receptor (beta chain) in context. No antigen is known for it. This entry comes from a study of cytomegalovirus exposure and HLA in healthy donors. This CDR3 is built from 14 residues. Germline-derived CDR1 and CDR2 are SGHTS and YDEGEE. Study-level results: TCR beta V segments were, for the most part, productive about 87% or about 30% of the time in an earlier analysis.

PCR amplification relied on 60 Vbeta primers (plus 13 Jbeta primers). Measured with immunoSEQ multiplex PCR; TCRdb has only the in-frame clones, and not every one. This sample yields about 150,000 clones, of which about four fifths are seen a single time; under 5% belongs to the top ten. The receptor was isolated from a girl between 10 and 17 years old in good health and CMV-seropositive. Input material: PBMCs. The chain links TRBV5-8 to TRBJ2-5, with 8 bases identical to TRBD1. The J call may be wrong; the DNA end is better matched by TRBJ2-7. CDR3 coding DNA: TGTGCCAGCAGCCGGACAGGGTCTCTCTACGAGCAGTACTTC. It specifies CASSRTGSLYEQYF.